Below are 4 T cell receptor beta chains sequenced from a single sample in a study of T cell changes during pregnancy in multiple sclerosis. Generated by immunoSEQ multiplex PCR, the TCRdb table keeps only in-frame clones and is missing some. This sample has 100,000 or so clones; over 85% occur once, and the top ten carry about 1.7%. The sequences come from peripheral blood, collected after pregnancy. Receptor source: a female donor in good health, enrolled as a control in a pregnancy study.

This rearrangement joins TRBV19 to TRBJ1-2; maybe TRBD1 (5 bases). This CDR3 contains 16 residues. The V gene lost 5 bases and the J gene lost 8 bases, with 24 bases spanning the gap. Germline V gene sequence: CDR1 LNHDA, CDR2 SQIVND (reference sequence). This chain's CDR3 is CASSGADSIGSLGYTF. CDR3 coding DNA: TGTGCCAGTAGTGGGGCAGACAGCATAGGATCCCTCGGCTACACCTTC.

The genes are TRBV4-1 and TRBJ1-1, with D perhaps matching TRBD1 (6 bases). Trimming took 0 bases from V and 7 from J, leaving 15 bases between them. Germline CDR1 and CDR2: MGHRA and YSYEKL. The CDR3 spans 15 residues. In DNA form, the CDR3 reads TGCGCCAGCAGCCAAGATGACAGGCTCTTCGGTGAAGCTTTCTTT. Translating gives CASSQDDRLFGEAFF.

This clone has just one count. The chain joins TRBV28 to TRBJ2-4; D possibly corresponds to TRBD1 (5 bases). Germline V CDR1 and CDR2: MDHEN, SYDVKM. Trimming took off 3 bases at V and 4 bases at J, with 16 bases between the two ends. This CDR3 has 16 amino acids. CDR3 loop: CASSFFPVGQKNIQYF. The CDR3 region has the DNA TGTGCCAGCAGTTTTTTCCCCGTGGGGCAGAAAAACATTCAGTACTTC.

The chain joins TRBV4-1 to TRBJ2-1, with D possibly being TRBD1 (5 bases). The germline CDR1 and CDR2 sequences are MGHRA and YSYEKL. This CDR3 contains 12 residues. Between the trimmed V and J ends, which lost 5 bases and 9 bases, there was a span of 11 bases. The CDR3 loop reads CASSSRQSEQFF. DNA for the CDR3: TGCGCCAGCAGCTCACGACAGAGTGAGCAGTTCTTC.